The clone carrying this T cell receptor (beta chain) was seen many times. Its specificity is unknown. These data come from a study of neurological immune-mediated disorders. Broader study findings: CDR3 amino acid sequences found in expanded clones were never shared across subjects, suggesting private repertoires in all groups.

Sample time point: technical triplicate 1. TCRdb independently ran MiXCR on the 5' RACE reads; one entry per CDR3 protein. The data contain 20,000 to 25,000 distinct CDR3 sequences, around 14% of them singletons. Germline CDR1 is SGHTA and CDR2 is FQGTGA. J gave up 1 base and V 0 bases, and 8 bases lay outside the gene matches. CDR3 length: 17 amino acids. The J gene is TRBJ2-5, the V gene TRBV7-3, with 7 bases fitting TRBD1. This TCR derives from a female donor with HTLV-1-associated myelopathy (HAM/TSP). Sequencing was done on a sample of CD4+ T cells from blood. CDR3 bases: TGTGCCAGCAGCTTAACGGGGAGAAACAGGGGCCAAGAGACCCAGTACTTC. Its protein product is CASSLTGRNRGQETQYF.